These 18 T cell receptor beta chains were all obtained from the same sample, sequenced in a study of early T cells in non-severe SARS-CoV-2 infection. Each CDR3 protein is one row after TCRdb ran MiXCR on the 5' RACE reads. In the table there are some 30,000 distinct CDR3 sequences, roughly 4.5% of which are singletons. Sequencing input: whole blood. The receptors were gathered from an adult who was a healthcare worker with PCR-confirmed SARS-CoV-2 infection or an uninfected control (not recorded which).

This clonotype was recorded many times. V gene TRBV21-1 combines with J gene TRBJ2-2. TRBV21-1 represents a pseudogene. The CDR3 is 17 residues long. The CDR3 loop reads CASSKKEGSGNTGELFF. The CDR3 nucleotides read TGTGCCAGCAGCAAGAAAGAAGGTTCGGGGAACACCGGGGAGCTGTTTTTT.

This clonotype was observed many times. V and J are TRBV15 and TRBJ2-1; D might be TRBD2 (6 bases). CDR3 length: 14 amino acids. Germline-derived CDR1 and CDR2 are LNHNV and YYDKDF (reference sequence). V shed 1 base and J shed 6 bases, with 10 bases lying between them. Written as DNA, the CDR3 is TGTGCCACCAGCAGAGGGGGGGATATCAATGAGCAGTTCTTC. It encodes CATSRGGDINEQFF.

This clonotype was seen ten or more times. The CDR3 region has the DNA TGCGCCAGCAGCTTGGCGAGCGGTCAAGAGACCCAGTACTTC. This translates into CASSLASGQETQYF. The chain carries TRBV5-1 and TRBJ2-5, with a tentative D call TRBD2 (5 bases). Per germline, CDR1 SGHRS and CDR2 YFSETQ. There are 14 residues in the CDR3. V was shortened by 0 bases and J by 2 bases, with 8 bases between the two germline ends.

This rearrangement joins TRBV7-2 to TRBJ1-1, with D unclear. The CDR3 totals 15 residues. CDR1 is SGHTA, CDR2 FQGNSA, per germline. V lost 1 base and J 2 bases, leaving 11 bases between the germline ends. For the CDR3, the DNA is TGTGCCAGCAGCTTAGGCCGGACGGGCAACACTGAAGCTTTCTTT. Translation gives CASSLGRTGNTEAFF.

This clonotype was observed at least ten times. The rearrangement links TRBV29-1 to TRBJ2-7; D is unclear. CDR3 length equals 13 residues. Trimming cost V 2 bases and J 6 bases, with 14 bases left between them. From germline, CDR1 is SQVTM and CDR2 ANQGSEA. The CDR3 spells CSVERGSLGEQYF. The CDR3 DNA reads TGCAGCGTTGAACGAGGCTCCCTAGGCGAGCAGTACTTC.

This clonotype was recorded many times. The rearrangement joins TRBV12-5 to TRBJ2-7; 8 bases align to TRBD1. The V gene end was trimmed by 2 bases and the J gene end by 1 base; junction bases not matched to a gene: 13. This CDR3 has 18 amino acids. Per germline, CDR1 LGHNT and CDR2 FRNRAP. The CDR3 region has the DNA TGTGCTAGTGGTTTGTTCCGCTCCTTGGACAGGGATTCCTACGAGCAGTACTTC. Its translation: CASGLFRSLDRDSYEQYF.

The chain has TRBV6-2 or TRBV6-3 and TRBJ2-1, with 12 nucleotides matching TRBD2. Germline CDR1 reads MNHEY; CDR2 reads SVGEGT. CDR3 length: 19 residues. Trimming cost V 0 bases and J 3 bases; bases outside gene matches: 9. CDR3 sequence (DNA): TGTGCCAGCAGTTACTCCGTACTAGCGGGAGGAGGTGGCTACAATGAGCAGTTCTTC. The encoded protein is CASSYSVLAGGGGYNEQFF.

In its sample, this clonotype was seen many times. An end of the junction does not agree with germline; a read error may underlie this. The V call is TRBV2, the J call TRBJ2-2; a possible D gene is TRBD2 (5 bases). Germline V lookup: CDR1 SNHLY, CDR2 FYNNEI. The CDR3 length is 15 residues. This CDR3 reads CASSVRVTKTGELFF. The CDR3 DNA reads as TGTGCCAGCAGTGTGCGGGTGACGAAGACCGGGGAGCTGTTTTTT.

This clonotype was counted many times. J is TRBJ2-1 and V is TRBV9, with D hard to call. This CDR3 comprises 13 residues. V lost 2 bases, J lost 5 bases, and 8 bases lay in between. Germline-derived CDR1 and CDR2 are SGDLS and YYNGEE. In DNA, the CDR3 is TGTGCCAGCAGCGTTCGGCAGGACAATGAGCAGTTCTTC. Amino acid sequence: CASSVRQDNEQFF.

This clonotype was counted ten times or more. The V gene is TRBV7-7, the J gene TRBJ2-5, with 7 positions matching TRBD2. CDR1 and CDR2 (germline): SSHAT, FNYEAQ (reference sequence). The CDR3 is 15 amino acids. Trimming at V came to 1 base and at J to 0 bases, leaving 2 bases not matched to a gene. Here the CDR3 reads CASSLVGGYQETQYF. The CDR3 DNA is TGTGCCAGCAGCTTAGTCGGGGGGTACCAAGAGACCCAGTACTTC.

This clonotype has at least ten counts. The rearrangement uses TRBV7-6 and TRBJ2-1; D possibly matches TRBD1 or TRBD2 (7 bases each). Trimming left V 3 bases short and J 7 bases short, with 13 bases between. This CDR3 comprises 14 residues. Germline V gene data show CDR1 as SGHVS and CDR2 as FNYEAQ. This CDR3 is CASSFAGGGNEQFF. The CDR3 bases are TGTGCCAGCAGCTTCGCAGGGGGAGGGAATGAGCAGTTCTTC.

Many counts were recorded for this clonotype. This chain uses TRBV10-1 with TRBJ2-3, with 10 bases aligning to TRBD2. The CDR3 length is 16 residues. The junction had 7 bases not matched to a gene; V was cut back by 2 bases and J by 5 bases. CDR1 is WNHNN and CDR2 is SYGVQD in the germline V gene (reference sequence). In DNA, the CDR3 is TGCGCCAGCAGTGAGCCCGGGACTAGCGCCGGAGATACGCAGTATTTT. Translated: CASSEPGTSAGDTQYF.

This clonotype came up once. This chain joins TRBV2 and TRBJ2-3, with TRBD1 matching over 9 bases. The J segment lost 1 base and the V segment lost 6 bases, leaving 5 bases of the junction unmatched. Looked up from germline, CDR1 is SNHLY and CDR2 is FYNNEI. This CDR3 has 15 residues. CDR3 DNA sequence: TGTGCCAGCAGCGGGAGACAGGGGGGCACAGATACGCAGTATTTT. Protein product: CASSGRQGGTDTQYF.

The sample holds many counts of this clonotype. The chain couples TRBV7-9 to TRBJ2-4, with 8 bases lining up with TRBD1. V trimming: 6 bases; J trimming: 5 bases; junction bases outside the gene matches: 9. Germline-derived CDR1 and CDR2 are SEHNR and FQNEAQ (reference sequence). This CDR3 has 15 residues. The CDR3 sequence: CASSPQGAEENIQYF. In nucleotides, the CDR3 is TGTGCCAGCAGTCCCCAGGGGGCTGAGGAAAACATTCAGTACTTC. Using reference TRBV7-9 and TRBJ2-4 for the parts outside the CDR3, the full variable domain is DTGVSQNPRHKITKRGQNVTFRCDPISEHNRLYWYRQTLGQGPEFLTYFQNEAQLEKSRLLSDRFSAERPKGSFSTLEIQRTEQGDSAMYLCASSPQGAEENIQYFGAGTRLSVL.

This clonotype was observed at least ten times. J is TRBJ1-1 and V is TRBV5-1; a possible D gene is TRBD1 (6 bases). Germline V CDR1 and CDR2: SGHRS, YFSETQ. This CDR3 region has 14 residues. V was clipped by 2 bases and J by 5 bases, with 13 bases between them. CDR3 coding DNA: TGCGCCAGCAGCTTATACAGGGATGGTACTGAAGCTTTCTTT. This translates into CASSLYRDGTEAFF. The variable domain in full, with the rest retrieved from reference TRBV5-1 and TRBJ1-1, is KAGVTQTPRYLIKTRGQQVTLSCSPISGHRSVSWYQQTPGQGLQFLFEYFSETQRNKGNFPGRFSGRQFSNSRSEMNVSTLELGDSALYLCASSLYRDGTEAFFGQGTRLTVV.

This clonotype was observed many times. The CDR3 nucleotides are TGTGCCAGCAGCGTAGCTAGTTGGGGAGCGGGAGACAACGAGCAGTACTTC. Its protein is CASSVASWGAGDNEQYF. The gene calls are TRBV9 and TRBJ2-7; TRBD2 agrees at 8 bases. After removal of 0 bases from V and 5 bases from J, the junction contained 13 bases not matched to a gene. The CDR3 consists of 17 residues. Germline-derived CDR1 and CDR2 are SGDLS and YYNGEE.

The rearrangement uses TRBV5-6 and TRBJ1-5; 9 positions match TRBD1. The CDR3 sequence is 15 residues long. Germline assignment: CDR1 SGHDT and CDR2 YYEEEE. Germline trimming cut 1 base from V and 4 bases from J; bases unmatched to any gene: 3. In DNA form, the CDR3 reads TGTGCCAGCAGCTTGTTTGGACAGGGGAATCAGCCCCAGCATTTT. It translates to CASSLFGQGNQPQHF. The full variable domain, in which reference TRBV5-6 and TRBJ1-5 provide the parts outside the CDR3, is DAGVTQSPTHLIKTRGQQVTLRCSPKSGHDTVSWYQQALGQGPQFIFQYYEEEERQRGNFPDRFSGHQFPNYSSELNVNALLLGDSALYLCASSLFGQGNQPQHFGDGTRLSIL.

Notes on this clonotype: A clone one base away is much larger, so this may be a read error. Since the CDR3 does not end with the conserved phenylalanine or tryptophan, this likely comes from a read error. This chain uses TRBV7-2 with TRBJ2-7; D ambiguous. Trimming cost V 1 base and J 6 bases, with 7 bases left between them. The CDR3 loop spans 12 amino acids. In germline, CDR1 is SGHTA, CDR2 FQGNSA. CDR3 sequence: CASSLGVAEQYL. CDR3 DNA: TGTGCCAGCAGCTTAGGAGTAGCCGAGCAGTACTTA.